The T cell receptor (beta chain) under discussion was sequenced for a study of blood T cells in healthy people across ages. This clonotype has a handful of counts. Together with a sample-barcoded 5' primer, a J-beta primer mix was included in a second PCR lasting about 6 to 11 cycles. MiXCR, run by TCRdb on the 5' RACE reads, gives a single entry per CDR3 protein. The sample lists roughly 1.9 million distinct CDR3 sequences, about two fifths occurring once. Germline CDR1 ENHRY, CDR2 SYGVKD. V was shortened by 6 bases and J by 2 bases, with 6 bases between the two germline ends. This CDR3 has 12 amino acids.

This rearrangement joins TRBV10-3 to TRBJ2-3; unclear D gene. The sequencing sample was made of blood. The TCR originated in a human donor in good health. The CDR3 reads CAIRANTDTQYF. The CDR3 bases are TGTGCCATCAGGGCCAACACAGATACGCAGTATTTT.